Included here is one TCR beta chain sequence, with context. Its antigen target is currently unknown. No base quality information exists; no much larger clone differs at one position. The library relied on UMI-ligation and nested PCR. An equimolar mix of two oligonucleotides covering both TRBC1 and TRBC2 was used as the beta constant-region primer. The ligated cDNA went through four rounds of PCR with nested alpha and beta constant-region primers together with the SP2 primer. A single-stranded oligonucleotide bearing the SP2 primer plus a 12-nucleotide UMI was ligated onto the 3' end of the cDNA by T4 RNA ligase 1. The ligation reaction was kept at 16 degrees C for roughly 18-24 hours. PCR2 was typically performed as a SYBR Green qPCR and was stopped at a predetermined threshold so that over-amplification was prevented. Every purification after the first one was done using Agencourt AMPure XP magnetic beads. Library quantification was done by Qubit, followed by a TapeStation check on which the main peak was expected at around 650 bp. Pooled libraries were sequenced on an Illumina MiSeq using v2 2x251 paired-end kits, and typically roughly 1-2.2 million reads were obtained per sample. Each sample's library went into the pool at 4 to 4.5 nM, and roughly 5-7.5% PhiX was added to help with cluster recognition. In the original analysis: V and J genes were assigned to Demultiplexor-processed FASTQ reads by Decombinator through tag matching, with a single base-pair mismatch being allowed. By using UMIs, Collapsinator corrected both sequencing errors and the frequency errors caused by PCR heterogeneity. TCRs were translated and CDR3s were extracted from the conserved cysteine to the FGXG phenylalanine by CDR3Translator, with non-productive sequences being flagged. Gini, Shannon entropy and inverse Simpson indices were computed after subsampling the repertoires to the same number of UMI-defined TCRs. Power-law fits to clonotype abundance distributions were performed by maximum likelihood within the linear range. Similar UMI counts, unique TCR numbers and clonal distributions were obtained with the pipeline and with MIGEC on one naive CD8 sample. In one analysis, naive TCRs that were also found in any memory subset of the same donor were excluded from the naive repertoire. A set of several thousand CMV-associated CDR3 sequences, compiled from VDJdb and a published dataset, was used to search the repertoires. TCRdb took the public reads, trimmed them with fastp at Q25, ran MiXCR for clone calling and kept in-frame beta chains. Under each unique CDR3 protein, matching rows form one entry showing the most common genes and DNA. The V and J calls follow TCRdb's processing rather than the paper's. The sample profile shows around 140,000 distinct CDR3 sequences; 22% of them were found once. The ten biggest clones cover 0.11% of the sample.

This specimen comes from a study of naive and memory T cell subsets (dated by TCRdb to the late 2010s). The study in broad terms: The study applied an open-source, UMI-based TCR alpha and beta sequencing pipeline to sorted naive and memory peripheral blood T cell subsets. Complete agreement was observed between the functional CMV T cell responses and the IgG serology results. RNA was DNase-treated and reverse transcribed with TCR constant-region primers, mostly using SuperScript III.

General study outcomes and caveats: Gini index rose and Shannon and inverse Simpson diversity fell from naive through CM, EM and EMRA in both CD4 and CD8 cells. Naive repertoires, especially CD8, contained a few larger clonotypes, possibly memory cells re-expressing CD45RA. RNA-based TCR counts may be influenced by expression changes linked to T cell activation and differentiation. TCR abundance followed a power law with an exponent that was different for naive and memory subsets but consistent across the three individuals. Clonotypes were defined as single alpha or beta chain sequences, not paired alpha/beta receptors. The repertoire findings for the naive and memory subsets could not be validated, as no ground truth was available. After error correction, only a single occurrence was seen for over 85% of naive TCR sequences, so much steeper abundance distributions were produced than in memory subsets.

Looking up the germline V gene yields CDR1 MNHEY and CDR2 SVGEGT. There are 17 amino acids in the CDR3, from cysteine to phenylalanine inclusive. Only the CDR3 DNA stays, 51 bases, in frame from base 1. Relative to germline, V is missing 8 bases and J is missing 6 bases, with 18 bases of the junction outside any gene match. Separate amplification of TCR alpha and beta chain libraries was performed from the second PCR step onward. Donor CMV status was determined by IFNgamma production from CD4+ T cells after overnight stimulation of fresh PBMCs with CMV viral lysate. Miltenyi beads were used first to positively select CD4 T cells, and CD8 T cells were then positively selected from the CD4-negative fraction. Cells were stained for CD3, CD4, CD8, CD45RA, CD27 and a live/dead dye and were sorted on a BD Aria II into four subsets based on CD45RA and CD27. Blood was obtained from three healthy volunteers, and the blood from each volunteer was fractionated into CD4 and CD8 T cells and subsequently into four differentiation subsets. Roughly 110 ml of peripheral blood was collected from each donor, and PBMC were isolated by Ficoll-Paque PLUS density-gradient centrifugation. Sorted cells were lysed in RLT buffer, and RNA was extracted with a Qiagen RNeasy kit and stored at -80°C.

The sample consisted of naive CD4+ T cells from blood. In the paper's terms, the cell subset or site label means: naive T cells, CD45RA high CD27+. The sequence joins TRBV6-2 or TRBV6-3 to TRBJ2-1; 8 nucleotides in the junction match TRBD2. The receptor was isolated from a human donor in good health. The DNA reads as follows: TGTGCCAGCTCAAAGTTCAGAGCGGGAGTTGTGGGCAATGAGCAGTTCTTC. The translation is CASSKFRAGVVGNEQFF.